This TCR beta chain was recorded in a study of blood T cell repertoires in COVID-19. Study information: PBMCs, B-cell-depleted T cells, or T cells provided the cDNA or gDNA that made up the material.

Assay used: immunoSEQ multiplex PCR; TCRdb lists only in-frame clones, some missing. The sample shows some 250,000 clones, under 90% of them seen only once. The CDR3 extends over 16 amino acids. Trimming removed 4 bases from V and 5 bases from J, with 21 bases in between. The germline CDR1 and CDR2 sequences are SGHRS and YFSETQ. The receptor's source is a man aged 55 to 70 with acute or convalescent COVID-19. Sequenced sample: peripheral blood. This chain links TRBV5-1 with TRBJ1-1; maybe TRBD1 (5 bases). The CDR3 nucleotides are TGCGCCAGCAGCGTCGGGGGTTTGAATAGGGGAACTGAAGCTTTCTTT. Translated: CASSVGGLNRGTEAFF.